These 8 T cell receptor beta chains share one sample of origin, sequenced in a study of Graves' ophthalmopathy and Graves' hyperthyroidism. RNA served as the template for amplifying TCR beta CDR3 regions. First-round RT-PCR with HTBI primers preceded a second-round multiplex PCR. TCRdb re-derived calls from the multiplex PCR reads in MiXCR, one entry per CDR3 protein. The table has 620,000 or so distinct CDR3 sequences, roughly 20% seen once; the top ten hold approximately 7%. Source material: peripheral blood. The receptor source for this set is a young woman with stable Graves' hyperthyroidism. Some clones in this sample may be carry-over from other donors' samples.

The sample holds many counts of this clonotype. A much larger clone differs by one base, so this may be a read error. This chain connects TRBV6-1 to TRBJ2-5; 10 nucleotides align to TRBD2. The germline CDR1 and CDR2 sequences are MNHNS and SASEGT. The CDR3 length is 17 residues. V trimming: 7 bases; J trimming: 5 bases; junction bases outside the gene matches: 16. CDR3: CASIKGLARGLGETQYF. CDR3 sequence (DNA): TGTGCCAGCATCAAGGGACTAGCGAGAGGCCTGGGCGAGACCCAGTACTTC.

This clonotype occurred many times. The chain links TRBV11-2 to TRBJ2-5; D remains ambiguous. Germline V gene lookup returns CDR1 SGHAT and CDR2 FQNNGV. The CDR3 sequence is 13 residues long. Trimming left V 5 bases short and J 2 bases short, with 9 bases between. The CDR3 protein is CASSPPLQETQYF. Written as DNA, the CDR3 is TGTGCCAGCAGCCCCCCCCTACAAGAGACCCAGTACTTC.

This clonotype was recorded at least ten times. The V and J genes are TRBV20-1 and TRBJ1-1; perhaps TRBD1 as D (5 bases). This CDR3 region has 13 residues. The V gene's germline CDR1 is DFQATT and CDR2 SNEGSKA (reference sequence). Trimming left V 6 bases short and J 4 bases short, with 15 bases between. The CDR3 nucleotides read TGCAGTGCCATCGACCCAAGGGGCACTGAAGCTTTCTTT. Its protein is CSAIDPRGTEAFF.

A few counts support this clonotype. The V call is TRBV4-1, the J call TRBJ1-1; TRBD1 matches at 7 bases. The CDR3 consists of 16 residues. J gave up 0 bases and V 7 bases, and 11 bases lay outside the gene matches. Germline V gene sequence: CDR1 MGHRA, CDR2 YSYEKL. CDR3 bases: TGCGCCAGCACCCGAACAGGGGCCCTCATGAACACTGAAGCTTTCTTT. This gives the protein CASTRTGALMNTEAFF.

This clonotype was picked up many times. The chain is built from TRBV29-1 and TRBJ2-2, with D tentatively TRBD2 (5 bases). Germline CDR1 reads SQVTM; CDR2 reads ANQGSEA. CDR3 length equals 14 residues. The V end was cut by 5 bases, the J end by 0 bases, with 10 bases between. The CDR3 loop reads CSVRRATNTGELFF. In nucleotides, the CDR3 is TGCAGCGTTAGGCGGGCCACGAACACCGGGGAGCTGTTTTTT.

This chain joins TRBV28 and TRBJ2-2; TRBD1 agrees at 9 bases. The CDR3 length is 17 residues. Germline loops: CDR1 MDHEN, CDR2 SYDVKM. The V gene end was trimmed by 4 bases and the J gene end by 1 base; junction bases not matched to a gene: 7. CDR3 in DNA: TGTGCCAGCAGTTGGGGAGACAGGGGGATGAACACCGGGGAGCTGTTTTTT. It encodes CASSWGDRGMNTGELFF.

There are a few counts of this clonotype. The chain has TRBV5-6 and TRBJ2-2; 10 bases are a match to TRBD1. CDR1 and CDR2 (germline): SGHDT, YYEEEE. With 1 base clipped from V and 6 bases from J, the junction kept 6 bases outside the gene matches. The CDR3 length is 16 residues. The CDR3 loop is CASSLFKGQGPGELFF. The CDR3 DNA sequence: TGTGCCAGCAGCTTGTTTAAGGGACAGGGGCCCGGGGAGCTGTTTTTT. Full variable domain (rest looked up from reference TRBV5-6 and TRBJ2-2): DAGVTQSPTHLIKTRGQQVTLRCSPKSGHDTVSWYQQALGQGPQFIFQYYEEEERQRGNFPDRFSGHQFPNYSSELNVNALLLGDSALYLCASSLFKGQGPGELFFGEGSRLTVL.

As regards this clonotype: A much larger clonotype is one base distant, so this may be a read error. This chain uses TRBV3-1 with TRBJ2-5; 14 bases line up with TRBD2. The germline gives CDR1 LGHDT, CDR2 YNNKEL (reference sequence). The CDR3 has 16 residues. CDR3 sequence reads: CASSPRGLAGVKTQDF. For the CDR3, the DNA is TGTGCCAGCAGCCCACGGGGACTAGCGGGAGTGAAGACCCAGGACTTC.